The clone carrying this T cell receptor (beta chain) was seen many times. Disease duration under 2 months; hyperthyroidism patients were aged 18 to 65. V was pared by 3 bases and J by 7 bases, with 13 bases between. CDR1 is SGHTA, CDR2 FQGTGA, per germline. The CDR3 loop spans 13 amino acids. Amplified TCR beta CDR3 regions derived from RNA transcripts. HTBI primers were the set used in a first-round RT-PCR of the TCR CDR3. TCRdb called the multiplex PCR reads again in MiXCR, with one record for every CDR3 protein. Here the sample spans around 350,000 distinct CDR3 sequences, approximately 20% being singletons. This sample was included in a study of T cells in Graves' hyperthyroidism and ophthalmopathy.

The sequenced sample was blood. The origin of this receptor is a woman in her late teens or twenties with Graves' hyperthyroidism. The chain carries TRBV7-3 and TRBJ2-7, with a tentative D call TRBD2 (5 bases). The CDR3 nucleotides are TGTGCCAGCAGCTTGTCCGGGAAAGGGGAGCAGTACTTC. Translated, it gives CASSLSGKGEQYF.